The next 16 T cell receptor beta chains were all read from a single sample in a study of blood T cell repertoires in COVID-19. Generated by immunoSEQ multiplex PCR, the TCRdb table keeps only in-frame clones and is missing some. This table has around 180,000 clones, roughly 90% appearing once. The sample taken for sequencing was peripheral blood. Every receptor here comes from a man aged 55 to 70 with acute or convalescent COVID-19.

The J gene is TRBJ1-6, the V gene TRBV9, with TRBD1 as a possible D gene (6 bases). The CDR3 has 16 amino acids. The germline V gene has CDR1 SGDLS and CDR2 YYNGEE. The V gene lost 2 bases and the J gene lost 0 bases, with 9 bases spanning the gap. The DNA for the CDR3 is TGTGCCAGCAGCGTCGGACAGAGCTCCTATAATTCACCCCTCCACTTT. Protein product: CASSVGQSSYNSPLHF.

This sequence joins TRBV7-9 and TRBJ1-1; 9 bases are a match to TRBD1. The CDR3 runs 15 residues. V lost 0 bases, J lost 5 bases, and 4 bases stayed unmatched. In germline, CDR1 is SEHNR, CDR2 FQNEAQ (reference sequence). For the CDR3, the DNA is TGTGCCAGCAGCTTAGCCGGGACAGGGCGAACTGAAGCTTTCTTT. It specifies CASSLAGTGRTEAFF.

V and J are TRBV24-1 and TRBJ2-3; 12 bases line up with TRBD1. V gave up 2 bases and J gave up 4 bases; unmatched junction bases: 6. From germline, CDR1 is KGHDR and CDR2 SFDVKD. The CDR3 has 17 residues. The CDR3: CATSDWGQGADPDTQYF. In DNA form, the CDR3 reads TGTGCCACCAGTGATTGGGGACAGGGGGCAGATCCAGATACGCAGTATTTT.

This clone has only a few counts. The rearrangement joins TRBV7-2 to TRBJ1-3; D not certain. V lost 2 bases to trimming and J lost 2 bases, with 10 bases between them. The CDR3 spans 15 residues. The germline V gene encodes CDR1 SGHTA and CDR2 FQGNSA. In DNA form, the CDR3 reads TGTGCCAGCAGCTTACCAGATCTCCCTGGAAACACCATATATTTT. Its protein product is CASSLPDLPGNTIYF.

The chain uses TRBV11-3 and TRBJ2-1, with TRBD1 matching 8 bases. The CDR3 totals 11 residues. CDR1 is SGHNT, CDR2 YENEEA, per germline. Trimming cost V 5 bases and J 15 bases; bases outside gene matches: 6. The CDR3 spells CASSPDREVFF. Here the CDR3 DNA reads TGTGCCAGCAGCCCGGACAGGGAAGTGTTCTTC. The full variable domain, rest sourced from reference TRBV11-3 and TRBJ2-1, is EAGVVQSPRYKIIEKKQPVAFWCNPISGHNTLYWYLQNLGQGPELLIRYENEEAVDDSQLPKDRFSAERLKGVDSTLKIQPAELGDSAVYLCASSPDREVFFGPGTRLTVL.

V gene TRBV7-3 combines with J gene TRBJ2-3; D possibly corresponds to TRBD1 (6 bases). In germline, CDR1 is SGHTA, CDR2 FQGTGA. V lost 5 bases and J 6 bases, leaving 15 bases between the germline ends. The CDR3 has 14 amino acids. The CDR3 spells CASSPGTSIDTQYF. As DNA, the CDR3 is TGTGCCAGCAGCCCGGGGACAAGCATTGATACGCAGTATTTT.

The chain uses TRBV27 and TRBJ1-4; possible D gene TRBD1, 5 bases. V lost 5 bases, J lost 8 bases, and 18 bases lay in between. Germline loops: CDR1 MNHEY, CDR2 SMNVEV (reference sequence). The CDR3 contains 15 residues. The CDR3 bases are TGTGCCAGCAGTACGAGCACCCAGGGTTACGAAAAACTGTTTTTT. Amino acids: CASSTSTQGYEKLFF.

The rearrangement uses TRBV19 and TRBJ1-5, with TRBD1 identical over 9 bases. The V segment lost 6 bases and the J segment 9 bases; nucleotides outside the gene matches: 12. Germline CDR1 and CDR2: LNHDA and SQIVND (reference sequence). The CDR3 extends over 15 amino acids. CDR3 in amino acids: CASSPDRGTHWPQHF. The CDR3 DNA sequence: TGTGCCAGTAGCCCGGACAGGGGTACCCATTGGCCCCAGCATTTT.

The rearrangement uses TRBV9 and TRBJ2-5; D is perhaps TRBD1 (6 bases). The germline V and J ends were trimmed by 0 bases and 1 base, with 10 bases remaining between them. Germline CDR1 and CDR2: SGDLS and YYNGEE. The CDR3 contains 15 residues. CDR3 sequence reads: CASSVDVGAQETQYF. Here the CDR3 DNA reads TGTGCCAGCAGCGTAGATGTGGGGGCCCAAGAGACCCAGTACTTC.

The chain has TRBV5-6 and TRBJ2-7, with 10 nucleotides matching TRBD2. Per germline, CDR1 SGHDT and CDR2 YYEEEE. The CDR3 is 15 amino acids. The V gene end was trimmed by 1 base and the J gene end by 4 bases; junction bases not matched to a gene: 5. CDR3 sequence: CASSLLSSGRYEQYF. CDR3 in DNA: TGTGCCAGCAGCTTGTTGTCTAGCGGGAGATACGAGCAGTACTTC. Supplemented by reference TRBV5-6 and TRBJ2-7, the full variable domain reads DAGVTQSPTHLIKTRGQQVTLRCSPKSGHDTVSWYQQALGQGPQFIFQYYEEEERQRGNFPDRFSGHQFPNYSSELNVNALLLGDSALYLCASSLLSSGRYEQYFGPGTRLTVT.

The chain has TRBV12-3 or TRBV12-4 and TRBJ1-6; no firm D call. The CDR3 spans 12 residues. V lost 2 bases, J lost 10 bases, and 6 bases lay in between. The CDR3 nucleotides read TGTGCCAGCAGTTTATTCTCCTCACCCCTCCACTTT. Translation: CASSLFSSPLHF.

The chain is built from TRBV6-5 and TRBJ2-1; TRBD2 aligns across 10 bases. The CDR3 spans 16 residues. Trimming at V came to 1 base and at J to 9 bases, leaving 9 bases not matched to a gene. CDR1 MNHEY and CDR2 SVGAGI come from the germline V gene. The CDR3 spells CASSYYSGGAVGEQFF. Here the CDR3 DNA reads TGTGCCAGCAGTTACTACAGCGGGGGGGCCGTTGGTGAGCAGTTCTTC.

The CDR3 reads CASSLRGRGTDTQYF. CDR3 DNA sequence: TGTGCCAGCAGCTTACGAGGCAGGGGAACAGATACGCAGTATTTT. The chain combines TRBV7-2 with TRBJ2-3; tentative D call: TRBD1 (6 bases). Deletions cut 2 bases from V and 3 bases from J, with 12 bases between. The CDR3 contains 15 residues. Germline values: CDR1 SGHTA, CDR2 FQGNSA.

This clone showed up just a few times. This chain connects TRBV7-2 to TRBJ1-4; no clear D. Germline assignment: CDR1 SGHTA and CDR2 FQGNSA. The CDR3 totals 15 residues. Between the trimmed V and J ends, which lost 4 bases and 3 bases, there was a span of 12 bases. The CDR3 nucleotides read TGTGCCAGCAGCTCCCAGAAGTGGCCTAATGAAAAACTGTTTTTT. It is translated as CASSSQKWPNEKLFF.

This clone was observed once. This chain links TRBV15 with TRBJ1-6; 7 bases fit TRBD1. V was pared by 1 base and J by 9 bases, with 3 bases of the junction left unmatched. The length of the CDR3 is 14 residues. Germline V gene sequence: CDR1 LNHNV, CDR2 YYDKDF (reference sequence). CDR3 protein: CATSRGGTVSPLHF. Written as DNA, the CDR3 is TGTGCCACCAGCAGAGGTGGGACAGTTTCACCCCTCCACTTT. Full variable domain (missing parts from reference TRBV15 and TRBJ1-6): DAMVIQNPRYQVTQFGKPVTLSCSQTLNHNVMYWYQQKSSQAPKLLFHYYDKDFNNEADTPDNFQSRRPNTSFCFLDIRSPGLGDTAMYLCATSRGGTVSPLHFGNGTRLTVT.

The chain carries TRBV10-1 and TRBJ1-1, with TRBD1 identical over 10 bases. CDR3 length: 17 amino acids. J gave up 1 base and V 5 bases, and 10 bases lay outside the gene matches. CDR1 is WNHNN and CDR2 is SYGVQD in the germline V gene (reference sequence). CDR3 region: CASSTGQGEEWNTEAFF. For the CDR3, the DNA is TGCGCCAGCAGTACCGGACAGGGGGAGGAATGGAACACTGAAGCTTTCTTT.